This entry is about one TCR beta chain. Its antigen is unknown. No base quality values were provided; no much bigger clone lies one nucleotide off. This sample stems from a study of neoadjuvant nivolumab and ipilimumab in lung cancer (dated by TCRdb to the early 2020s). Regarding the study in general: Nivolumab was administered intravenously at 3 mg/kg on days 1, 15 and 29, and in the combination arm ipilimumab 1 mg/kg was added on day 1 only. The primary endpoint of the trial was the rate of major pathologic response (MPR) in the intention-to-treat population of each study arm. Of the 45 or so patients with operable NSCLC treated in the trial, approximately 23 were randomized to nivolumab monotherapy and about 20 to nivolumab plus ipilimumab. The study compared TCR repertoires in pretherapy (baseline) peripheral blood with TCR repertoires in tumors resected at surgery following neoadjuvant immune checkpoint blockade. Seven patients had matched pretherapy and resected tumor pairs analyzed, with four treated with nivolumab and three with nivolumab plus ipilimumab. What the authors observed across the whole study: TCR sequencing was performed in a small number of samples. Pretherapy blood TCR richness correlated positively with richness in tumors resected after neoadjuvant therapy (Spearman R ≈ 0.86). No significant correlation was found between TCR clonality and pathologic tumor regression, and only a single major-pathologic-response sample was available for the analysis of TCR clonality versus pathologic tumor regression. From pretherapy to surgery, increases in tumor T-cell richness and clonality were observed in three of three dual-therapy tumors but in only two of four nivolumab-treated tumors. TCR richness and clonality were greater in resected tumors than in tumor-adjacent uninvolved lung, and increases were seen in more dual-therapy-treated tumors.

Interpreted using the paper, the time point label stands for: pretherapy, before neoadjuvant immune checkpoint inhibitors. Samples came from the phase 2 randomized NEOSTAR trial, which tested neoadjuvant nivolumab or nivolumab plus ipilimumab followed by surgery in operable NSCLC. The CDR3, cysteine through phenylalanine, is 13 amino acids long. Only CDR3 DNA is held: 39 bases, read in frame from base 1. The germline V gene specifies SGHAT as CDR1 and FQNNGV as CDR2. V is shortened by 2 bases, J by 1 base, and the region joining them spans 5 bases. The library relied on the immunoSEQ multiplex PCR assay. Turning to the authors' computational methods: Richness and clonality were used to summarize the repertoires, and clones that significantly expanded or contracted between pre- and post-therapy samples were identified. Held by TCRdb, this immuneACCESS table contains in-frame sequences only and omits some clones. Under half of the omission traces to an unresolved V gene where checked; the cause of the rest is unknown. The V and J calls and clone size are taken from that table; D and trimming were inferred from the DNA. The sample records about 1,900 clones, 81% of which are singletons. The ten most abundant clones make up about 4.7% of the sample.

The sequenced sample was tumor tissue, obtained before neoadjuvant nivolumab, alone or with ipilimumab. This receptor was identified in an adult with non-small cell lung cancer. This chain joins TRBV11-2 to TRBJ2-5; D gene: possibly TRBD1, on 5 matching bases. CDR3 sequence: CASSLQGQETQYF. The DNA sequence follows: TGTGCCAGCAGCTTACAGGGCCAAGAGACCCAGTACTTC.